A selection of T cell receptor beta chains follows, all from one sample in a study of OX40 agonist ivuxolimab in advanced cancers. Some clones are missing from TCRdb's copy, which holds only in-frame ones; the method was immunoSEQ multiplex PCR. Of 15,000 to 25,000 clones in the sample, about three quarters were seen once. This sample comprised CD4+ or CD8+ T cells sorted from blood, obtained in a trial of the OX40 agonist ivuxolimab. These receptors originate from an adult with an advanced solid tumor such as melanoma, head and neck, liver or kidney cancer. The CDR3 runs from the conserved cysteine through the conserved F or W. Fields, in order: J gene, V gene, D gene, clone size, CDR3 DNA, CDR3 protein. A D gene is named only where the DNA matches it firmly. The size entry is marked missing in some rows and otherwise reads once, few, many or a size class.

j_call: TRBJ2-2; v_call: TRBV9; d_call: .; clone_size: .; cdr3_nt: TGTGCCAGCAGCGTAGGTCAGGGGGGCACCGGGGAGCTGTTTTTT; cdr3_aa: CASSVGQGGTGELFF
j_call: TRBJ2-7; v_call: TRBV6-1; d_call: TRBD1; clone_size: .; cdr3_nt: TGTGCCAGCAGCCTGACAGGGCCCTACGAGCAGTACTTC; cdr3_aa: CASSLTGPYEQYF
j_call: TRBJ2-1; v_call: TRBV7-2; d_call: TRBD2; clone_size: .; cdr3_nt: TGTGCCAGCAGCTTAGACGGGCCCTGGAGGGAGGGCCGGGATCTTGAGCAGTTCTTC; cdr3_aa: CASSLDGPWREGRDLEQFF
j_call: TRBJ1-5; v_call: TRBV21-1; d_call: .; clone_size: .; cdr3_nt: TGTGCCAGCAGCAAAGCGGGCAGTCCAGCCCCACACACTTATAGCAATCAGCCCCAGCATTTT; cdr3_aa: CASSKAGSPAPHTYSNQPQHF
j_call: TRBJ2-7; v_call: TRBV14; d_call: TRBD1; clone_size: .; cdr3_nt: TGTGCCAGCAGCCGATGGACAGGGAGCGAGCAGTACTTC; cdr3_aa: CASSRWTGSEQYF
j_call: TRBJ2-7; v_call: TRBV29-1; d_call: TRBD2; clone_size: .; cdr3_nt: TGCAGCGTTGAAGGTCTAGCGGGAGACTACGAGCAGTACTTC; cdr3_aa: CSVEGLAGDYEQYF
j_call: TRBJ2-6; v_call: TRBV13; d_call: .; clone_size: .; cdr3_nt: TGTGCCAGCAGCTTAGAGGGCTCTGGGGCCAACGTCCTGACTTTC; cdr3_aa: CASSLEGSGANVLTF
j_call: TRBJ2-3; v_call: TRBV25-1; d_call: .; clone_size: .; cdr3_nt: TGTGCCAGCAGTGAATGGAATAGCGGAAACACAGATACGCAGTATTTT; cdr3_aa: CASSEWNSGNTDTQYF
j_call: TRBJ1-1; v_call: TRBV5-1; d_call: .; clone_size: .; cdr3_nt: TGCGCCAGCAGCTTGGCAGCGGCACAAACTGAAGCTTTCTTT; cdr3_aa: CASSLAAAQTEAFF
j_call: TRBJ2-5; v_call: TRBV6-5; d_call: TRBD1; clone_size: .; cdr3_nt: TGTGCCAGCGGGAACAGGGGGCTGGAGACCCAGTACTTC; cdr3_aa: CASGNRGLETQYF
j_call: TRBJ2-2; v_call: TRBV7-2; d_call: .; clone_size: .; cdr3_nt: TGTGCCAACTCCCCAGGGAGCCGGGCCGGGGAGCTGTTTTTT; cdr3_aa: CANSPGSRAGELFF
j_call: TRBJ2-7; v_call: TRBV6-5; d_call: TRBD1; clone_size: medium-sized; cdr3_nt: TGTGCCAGCAGTCCAGGGGGATTTATCTACGAGCAGTACTTC; cdr3_aa: CASSPGGFIYEQYF
j_call: TRBJ2-7; v_call: TRBV6-5; d_call: .; clone_size: .; cdr3_nt: TGTGCCAGCAGTACTCAAGCGGGTACCTCCTACGAGCAGTACTTC; cdr3_aa: CASSTQAGTSYEQYF
j_call: TRBJ2-7; v_call: TRBV4-3; d_call: .; clone_size: few; cdr3_nt: TGCGCCAGCAGCCAAGTGGGGCACTCCTACGAGCAGTACTTC; cdr3_aa: CASSQVGHSYEQYF